Listed here are 11 T cell receptor beta chains from one sample, sequenced in a study of PD-L1 blockade in urothelial cancer. Assay: immunoSEQ multiplex PCR; the TCRdb copy retains only in-frame clones and omits some. The table has more than 95,000 clones, around 86% seen once. Time point reported: peripheral blood 6 weeks after treatment start. This specimen consisted of PBMCs, obtained around atezolizumab (anti-PD-L1) treatment. All receptors come from a middle-aged man with urothelial cancer.

This clone was recorded only once. The V gene is TRBV11-3, the J gene TRBJ2-5, with TRBD1 as a possible D gene (5 bases). V was cut by 5 bases and J by 5 bases, with 12 bases left in between. Germline CDR1 SGHNT, CDR2 YENEEA. The CDR3 sequence is 13 residues long. This chain's CDR3 is CASSPQGTETQYF. CDR3 in DNA: TGTGCCAGCAGCCCCCAGGGTACCGAGACCCAGTACTTC.

The V gene is TRBV19, the J gene TRBJ2-1, with 7 bases identical to TRBD2. Germline CDR1 and CDR2: LNHDA and SQIVND (reference sequence). This CDR3 spans 15 amino acids. Unmatched junction bases numbered 15, after V lost 9 bases and J lost 7 bases. DNA for the CDR3: TGTGCCAGCTCCGGTCTAGCGGTAAGGGTGAATGAGCAGTTCTTC. Translation gives CASSGLAVRVNEQFF.

This sequence joins TRBV5-4 and TRBJ2-5, with 9 bases aligning to TRBD1. The CDR3 consists of 14 residues. The trim removed 4 bases at V and 3 bases at J, leaving 4 bases unmatched. CDR1 and CDR2 (germline): SGHNT, YYREEE (reference sequence). Here the CDR3 reads CASSKQGAEETQYF. The CDR3 nucleotides are TGTGCCAGCAGCAAACAGGGGGCTGAAGAGACCCAGTACTTC.

This clone was seen only a few times. The rearrangement joins TRBV11-2 to TRBJ1-6; D perhaps matches TRBD1 (6 bases). CDR3 length: 16 amino acids. With 5 bases removed from V and 7 bases from J, the gap between germline ends came to 18 bases. Germline V gives CDR1 SGHAT, CDR2 FQNNGV. The CDR3 nucleotides are TGTGCCAGCAGCCCCATAGGACAGTCGGCCAATTCACCCCTCCACTTT. Protein: CASSPIGQSANSPLHF.

The chain combines TRBV7-9 with TRBJ2-2; 10 bases agree with TRBD2. The CDR3 has 17 amino acids. Germline V lookup: CDR1 SEHNR, CDR2 FQNEAQ (reference sequence). The J segment lost 0 bases and the V segment lost 3 bases, leaving 4 bases of the junction unmatched. The CDR3, as DNA: TGTGCCAGCAGCTTTAACCTAGCGGGGGCGAACACCGGGGAGCTGTTTTTT. Residues: CASSFNLAGANTGELFF.

The rearrangement uses TRBV28 and TRBJ2-7, with D tentatively TRBD2 (6 bases). The V gene's germline CDR1 is MDHEN and CDR2 SYDVKM. The CDR3 spans 15 residues. V lost 6 bases and J lost 2, with 17 bases in between. The DNA of the CDR3 is TGTGCCAGCAGAAAACCGGGACTGCCTCCCTACGAGCAGTACTTC. This gives the protein CASRKPGLPPYEQYF.

The rearrangement links TRBV4-1 to TRBJ2-4; D call uncertain. The CDR3 is 16 residues long. V gave up 0 bases and J gave up 7 bases, with 16 bases separating them. Germline V gene lookup returns CDR1 MGHRA and CDR2 YSYEKL. CDR3 sequence (DNA): TGCGCCAGCAGCCAAGAGGCCATTGTCTTTTCTAACATTCAGTACTTC. Translated, it gives CASSQEAIVFSNIQYF.

Comment on this clone: Mismatch with germline at one junction end may stem from a read error. This chain joins TRBV7-7 and TRBJ2-3; D unresolved. This CDR3 region has 16 residues. Germline CDR1 and CDR2: SSHAT and FNYEAQ (reference sequence). CDR3 nucleotide sequence: TGTGCTAGCAGCTTAGGGTGGGCTATCGGCACAGATACGCAGTATTTT. Translating gives CASSLGWAIGTDTQYF.

The chain has TRBV7-3 and TRBJ2-5, with D unclear. The CDR3 has 14 residues. Germline loops: CDR1 SGHTA, CDR2 FQGTGA. V gave up 2 bases and J gave up 1 base, with 8 bases separating them. The CDR3 DNA reads TGTGCCAGCAGCTTACATAGCACCCAAGAGACCCAGTACTTC. The encoded protein is CASSLHSTQETQYF.

The genes are TRBV7-2 and TRBJ2-2; tentative D call: TRBD1 (6 bases). V lost 5 bases to trimming and J lost 6 bases, with 16 bases between them. The CDR3 runs 15 residues. Per germline, CDR1 SGHTA and CDR2 FQGNSA. The DNA for the CDR3 is TGTGCCAGCAGCGTCAACAGGGTATTGTCCGGGGAGCTGTTTTTT. As protein: CASSVNRVLSGELFF.

V usage is TRBV5-1 and J usage is TRBJ1-2; 8 bases align to TRBD1. Trimming removed 0 bases from V and 7 bases from J; junction bases left unmatched: 5. The CDR3 spans 14 residues. CDR1 and CDR2 (germline): SGHRS, YFSETQ. This CDR3 reads CASSLVQGAAGYTF. DNA of the CDR3: TGCGCCAGCAGCTTGGTGCAGGGGGCGGCTGGCTACACCTTC.